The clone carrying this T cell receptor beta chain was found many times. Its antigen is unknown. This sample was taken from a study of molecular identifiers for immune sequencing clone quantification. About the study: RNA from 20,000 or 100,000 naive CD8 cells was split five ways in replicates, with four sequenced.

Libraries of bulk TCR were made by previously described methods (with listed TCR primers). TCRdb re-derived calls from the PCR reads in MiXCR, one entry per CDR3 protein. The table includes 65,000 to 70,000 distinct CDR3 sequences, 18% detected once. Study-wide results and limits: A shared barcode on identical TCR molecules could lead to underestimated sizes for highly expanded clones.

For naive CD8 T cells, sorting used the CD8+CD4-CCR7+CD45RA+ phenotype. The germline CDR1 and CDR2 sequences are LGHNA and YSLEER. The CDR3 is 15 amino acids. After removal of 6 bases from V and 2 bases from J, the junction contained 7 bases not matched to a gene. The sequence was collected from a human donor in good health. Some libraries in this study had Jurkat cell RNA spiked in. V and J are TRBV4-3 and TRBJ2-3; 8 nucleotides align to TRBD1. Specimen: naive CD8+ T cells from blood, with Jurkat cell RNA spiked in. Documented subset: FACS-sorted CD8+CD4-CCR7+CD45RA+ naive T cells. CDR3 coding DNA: TGCGCCAGCAGGCCCGGGACAGGATTCACAGATACGCAGTATTTT. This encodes CASRPGTGFTDTQYF.